This T cell receptor beta chain was observed in a study of cytomegalovirus exposure and HLA in healthy donors listed by TCRdb under 2017. Study-level background: An earlier analysis of approximately 600 of the donors reported approximately 270 Gb of sequence data and 117 million unique TCR beta sequences from about 200 million T cells. An early release that covered about 600 HLA-typed donors contained around 300 gigabases of sequencing data and tens of millions of unique TCR sequences. Among the 398 genotyped donors, around 81% belonged to the genetic ancestry cluster associated with self-reported Caucasian donors. The study was designed to test whether signatures of past pathogen exposure could be identified by cataloging public T cell receptors. The study profiled the T cell repertoires of 500 to 800 subjects by immunosequencing and related them to cytomegalovirus serostatus. Besides the first cohort of around 700 subjects, a separate validation cohort made up of over 100 different subjects was used. To predict cytomegalovirus infection status, the study brought together high-throughput TCR immunosequencing, statistical association of individual TCRs with disease status, and machine learning. A later analysis re-examined previously published TCR beta repertoires from 610 or so donors and added high-resolution HLA genotyping to investigate patterns of TCR occurrence. The later analysis used no new phenotypic data to find candidate immune exposures, relying instead on TCR beta sequences and their occurrence across donors. An earlier analysis of about 600 of the donors used high-throughput TCR beta sequencing to judge whether each TCR beta V gene segment behaved as functional or pseudogenic. Alongside the repertoire data, information on donor age, sex, ethnicity and CMV serostatus was compiled. In a later genetic analysis, genome-wide SNP genotypes for about 55% of the roughly 670 donors were used, and that subset was treated as a discovery cohort. All discovery cohort repertoires had been generated on a single sequencing platform. Class I and class II HLA loci were covered by the typing at four-digit resolution. Typing coverage differed by locus: A, B, C, DRB1 and DQB1 were typed in about 629-640 donors, DQA1 in 500 to 550, DPA1 in 600 to 610, and DPB1 in 450 to 480. Roughly 5 DR-DQ haplotypes were treated as single units for association and clustering because of strong linkage in the cohort. Among several hundred genotyped donors of the cohort, an average of approximately 200,000 unique TCR beta nucleotide sequences was sequenced per donor, of which about 18% were non-productive.

The cohort consisted of fewer than 700 healthy bone marrow donors. At the time of sampling, every cohort member was nominally healthy, though immune exposures that went unrecorded were likely present. The donor was CMV seropositive and belonged to the group of over 250 seropositive cohort members. A peripheral blood sample was collected from each donor, and TCR beta sequencing was performed on peripheral blood mononuclear cells. Genomic DNA extraction from the blood cell samples was performed with the Qiagen DNeasy Blood Extraction Kit. With regard to this clone: Its recognized antigen is unknown. No much larger clone exists at a distance of one base, and base qualities are not known.

The library was obtained by the immunoSEQ multiplex PCR assay. The multiplex PCR relied on a mix of 60 forward primers for TCR Vbeta segments and 13 reverse primers for TCR Jbeta segments. Amplification of the CDR3 region of rearranged TCR beta genes was performed with a multiplex PCR assay on genomic DNA. Amplified TCR beta libraries were sequenced as 87-base-pair reads on the Illumina HiSeq System. The authors' pipeline ran thus. Across the 670 or so repertoires, a later analysis counted around 80 million unique TCR beta chains, approximately 10 million of which were shared by at least two donors. A nearest-neighbor algorithm error-corrected the raw reads and collapsed the reads into unique sequences, merging closely related sequences to remove PCR and sequencing errors. Alignment of CDR3 sequences to IMGT reference sequences was used to assign V, D and J gene segments. Each retained sequence needed at least a six-nucleotide match to both a V gene segment and a J gene segment. A rearrangement was called productive if the CDR3 had no stop codons and remained in frame with V and J, and every other rearrangement was called non-productive. CDR3 was defined according to IMGT convention as the region running from the second conserved V-encoded cysteine to the conserved J-encoded phenylalanine. In an earlier analysis of more than 550 of the donors, sequences lacking an unambiguous match to a single V gene segment were excluded. In an earlier analysis of almost 600 of the donors, a V segment was called functional when productive rearrangements were above 56.7%, and segregating when the standard deviation between donors exceeded 5%. A statistical classification framework was built for diagnosing cytomegalovirus status from the catalog of TCR beta chain sequences. In a later analysis, TCR nucleotide sequences were compared against IMGT/GENE-DB human TR gene sequences so that V and J genes could be assigned. A later analysis assigned CDR3 sequences and most-parsimonious VDJ recombination scenarios with the TCRdist pipeline. In a later analysis, every TCR beta chain was defined by the combination of its CDR3 amino acid sequence and its V-gene family, and reads without a unique V-gene family were dropped. To address suspected cross-contamination and a sequencing artifact, a later analysis removed under 600 highly shared, low-generation-probability nucleotide sequences. In a later analysis, a clonal expansion index was calculated for each public chain from normalized within-repertoire ranks of inferred template counts. In a later analysis, generation probabilities were computed using a VDJ recombination model fitted to out-of-frame rearrangements, and the results were checked against IGoR. Hypergeometric tests were used in a later analysis to score TCR-TCR, TCR-HLA and TCR-CMV co-occurrence, with a repertoire-size bias correction applied to the TCR pairs. In a later analysis, false discovery rates were estimated by permuting HLA or CMV assignments 20 times. In a later analysis, co-occurring TCRs were grouped using DBSCAN, with TCRdist sequence similarity added in when clustering inside HLA-allele-positive subsets. Co-occurrence clustering excluded repertoires with fewer than 30,000 or more than 120,000 public chains, plus five with anomalous nucleotide sharing. TCRdb carries this immuneACCESS record with in-frame sequences only. Its versions omit some clonotypes, under half of them owing to an unresolved V gene in the studies checked, with the rest unexplained. V and J calls and clone size come straight from that table; D and trimming were deduced from the DNA. Within this sample are about 180,000 clones, with roughly 80% of them counted one time only. The top ten constitute more than 1.1% of the sample.

Results the study describes overall, beyond this receptor: Most TCR sequences were seen in very few donors, while some public TCRs were found in many individuals. Because some donors lacked HLA typing at each locus, the association tests relied only on the typed subset. The only immune exposure information available for the cohort was CMV serostatus. According to a later genetic analysis, donors in an Asian-associated ancestry cluster had fewer N-insertions in productive TCRs than the roughly 670-donor mean. Some IMGT-functional V segments, including TRBV6-2 and TRBV6-3, could not be distinguished by the 87-base-pair reads and were therefore excluded. Linkage disequilibrium might explain the correlated functional status among segregating V segments, but an unknown experimental factor could not be excluded. In a later analysis, several top co-occurrence clusters were reported to appear linked to parvovirus B19, influenza, CMV and Epstein-Barr virus. A cluster of highly shared sequence variants was judged likely to be a technical artifact of the sequencing pipeline. The presence/absence analyses assumed that sequencing depth was roughly uniform across donors, and that assumption may not be true. V-gene and J-gene trimming of TCR beta chains was associated with a missense DCLRE1C variant in a later genetic analysis, and the association was replicated in an independent cohort. The authors suggested that the approach could potentially be extended to other disease states and immunological phenotypes. Because counts were too low, roughly 16 rarely observed V segments, including chromosome 9 orphons, were left out of the earlier analysis of a few hundred of the donors. The study listed over 150 TCR beta chains as associated with cytomegalovirus. The cohort was sequenced for TCR beta chains only, and without alpha or paired-chain data the features that could be detected were limited. When HLA alleles, especially DR and DQ, strongly co-occurred, TCR associations were difficult to assign to individual alleles. In an earlier analysis of around 600 of the donors, most TCR beta V segments were observed in productive rearrangements about 87% or about 30% of the time, broadly matching IMGT annotations. In a later analysis, HLA-associated TCR beta chains showed more clonal expansion and lower generation probabilities than non-associated chains that were equally common. In vitro tests confirmed that a few of the cytomegalovirus-associated TCR beta chains recognize cytomegalovirus antigens. According to a later analysis, most CMV-associated TCR beta chains appeared to be HLA-restricted, and the HLA associations seemed to be driven largely by CMV exposure. The classifier was reported to diagnose cytomegalovirus status with high specificity and sensitivity in both the original cohort and the validation cohort. A later analysis associated some 17,000 TCR beta sequences with specific HLA alleles at a false discovery rate of 0.05. A further reported finding was that TCR beta sequences accurately predicted the HLA-A and HLA-B alleles for most subjects in the first cohort. In a later analysis, TCR association rates were found to vary across HLA loci, with the most associated TCRs seen for DRB1 alleles and the fewest for HLA-C alleles.

From the cysteine through the phenylalanine, the CDR3 covers 15 amino acids. Just the 45-base CDR3 DNA is kept, in frame starting at base 1. CDR1 and CDR2 (LNHNV, YYDKDF) derive from the germline V gene (reference sequence). V drops 0 bases and J drops 4 bases, leaving 12 bases in between. The sample was PBMCs. The chain was built from TRBV15 and TRBJ1-2; the D gene lacks a confident call. The clonotype comes from a girl between 5 and 17 years old in good health and CMV-seropositive. The CDR3 corresponds to CATSRDRGMPYGYTF. The nucleotide sequence is given as TGTGCCACCAGCAGAGATCGAGGAATGCCCTATGGCTACACCTTC.